These T cell receptor beta chains were read from a single sample in a study of shared clonotypes between healthy human individuals. Assay used: immunoSEQ multiplex PCR; TCRdb lists only in-frame clones, some missing. In the table there are over a million clones, 95% to 97% of which are singletons. Sequencing was done on a sample of naive CD4+ T cells sorted from blood. These receptors originate from a man aged 25 to 40 in good health. Each CDR3 is given with its conserved first and last residue. The D gene is left open where the match is weak. For some rows the clone size is stated as once, few or many, or as a class when expanded; others skip it.

V gene	J gene	clone size	D gene	CDR3 protein	CDR3 DNA
TRBV5-1	TRBJ2-7	-	-	CASSQRQAYEQYF	TGCGCCAGCAGCCAACGACAGGCCTACGAGCAGTACTTC
TRBV18	TRBJ2-7	-	TRBD1	CASSSTRDRAYEQYF	TGTGCCAGCTCATCTACCCGGGACAGGGCCTACGAGCAGTACTTC
TRBV6-5	TRBJ2-7	-	TRBD2	CASSYRSGSLYEQYF	TGTGCCAGCAGTTACAGGAGCGGGAGTTTGTACGAGCAGTACTTC
TRBV2	TRBJ1-5	-	-	CASSPRTGRFNQPQHF	TGTGCCAGCAGTCCACGGACCGGCAGGTTCAATCAGCCCCAGCATTTT
TRBV29-1	TRBJ1-1	-	-	CSVDLSPNTEAFF	TGCAGCGTTGACTTATCTCCGAACACTGAAGCTTTCTTT
TRBV7-6	TRBJ2-5	-	-	CASMLGRQGSPQETQYF	TGTGCCAGCATGTTAGGCCGGCAGGGCTCGCCTCAAGAGACCCAGTACTTC
TRBV6-6	TRBJ1-5	-	-	CASTGQYSNQPQHF	TGTGCCAGCACCGGACAGTATAGCAATCAGCCCCAGCATTTT
TRBV6-5	TRBJ2-7	-	-	CASSYRGYSYEQYF	TGTGCCAGCAGTTACAGGGGGTATTCCTACGAGCAGTACTTC
TRBV10-3	TRBJ2-7	-	-	CAISKDGYEQYF	TGTGCCATCAGTAAGGACGGTTACGAGCAGTACTTC
TRBV15	TRBJ2-3	-	TRBD2	CATSRAAGDFTDTQYF	TGTGCCACCAGCAGAGCAGCGGGAGATTTCACAGATACGCAGTATTTT
TRBV27	TRBJ1-1	-	-	CASSLSQGGNTEAFF	TGTGCCAGCAGTTTATCGCAAGGGGGGAACACTGAAGCTTTCTTT
TRBV5-1	TRBJ2-5	few	TRBD1	CASSSREQTGTETQYF	TGCGCCAGCAGCTCAAGAGAACAGACAGGGACGGAGACCCAGTACTTC
TRBV6-5	TRBJ2-1	few	TRBD1	CASSYRQGGAGRFF	TGTGCCAGCAGTTACCGACAGGGGGGGGCGGGACGATTCTTC
TRBV13	TRBJ2-4	-	-	CATSLRIAREGIQYF	TGTGCCACTTCCCTCAGGATTGCCCGAGAAGGCATTCAGTACTTC
TRBV5-3	TRBJ2-4	once	TRBD1	CARSGEGQGNIQYF	TGTGCCAGAAGCGGGGAGGGACAGGGAAACATTCAGTACTTC
TRBV9	TRBJ1-4	once	-	CASSVRPVQGLTGEKLFF	TGTGCCAGCAGCGTAAGGCCCGTTCAGGGCTTAACGGGGGAAAAACTGTTTTTT
TRBV6-5	TRBJ2-5	-	-	CASSYSGGVRETQYF	TGTGCCAGCAGTTACTCTGGAGGGGTTAGGGAGACCCAGTACTTC
TRBV6-1	TRBJ2-2	-	-	CASSEGTRSGELFF	TGTGCCAGCAGTGAGGGGACCCGGTCCGGGGAGCTGTTTTTT
TRBV5-8	TRBJ2-7	-	TRBD2	CASSLFGLGWYEQYF	TGTGCCAGCAGCTTGTTCGGACTAGGCTGGTACGAGCAGTACTTC
TRBV2	TRBJ1-2	-	TRBD1	CARSDRGLYGYTF	TGTGCCAGATCAGACAGGGGATTGTATGGCTACACCTTC
TRBV10-3	TRBJ2-3	-	-	CAIVASGDSTDTQYF	TGTGCCATCGTCGCTTCGGGGGATTCCACAGATACGCAGTATTTT
TRBV18	TRBJ1-2	-	TRBD1	CASSLKDRENGYTF	TGTGCCAGCTCACTTAAGGACAGGGAAAATGGCTACACCTTC
TRBV10-1	TRBJ2-1	-	-	CASSETKAYNEQFF	TGCGCCAGCAGTGAGACAAAAGCCTACAATGAGCAGTTCTTC
TRBV28	TRBJ1-4	-	TRBD1	CAISPDRGLGEKLFF	TGTGCCATCTCCCCAGACAGGGGTTTGGGTGAAAAACTGTTTTTT
TRBV5-4	TRBJ2-3	-	-	CASSLIGGSTDTQYF	TGTGCCAGCAGCTTGATTGGGGGGAGCACAGATACGCAGTATTTT
TRBV7-2	TRBJ2-7	-	TRBD1	CASSLRPGGEQYF	TGTGCCAGCAGCCTTAGGCCAGGGGGCGAGCAGTACTTC
TRBV11-3	TRBJ2-3	-	-	CASSSGRYGTDTQYF	TGTGCCAGCAGCTCAGGGAGATACGGCACAGATACGCAGTATTTT
TRBV6-1	TRBJ1-5	-	TRBD1	CASSALTAGGNQPQHF	TGTGCCAGCAGTGCCTTAACCGCAGGGGGGAATCAGCCCCAGCATTTT
TRBV19	TRBJ2-7	few	TRBD2	CASSFLAGEQYF	TGTGCCAGTAGTTTCCTAGCGGGAGAGCAGTACTTC
TRBV20-1	TRBJ2-1	-	TRBD2	CSAPTSFEQFF	TGCAGTGCACCGACTAGCTTTGAGCAGTTCTTC
TRBV18	TRBJ2-5	-	-	CASSPRLAQETQYF	TGTGCCAGCTCACCAAGGCTAGCTCAAGAGACCCAGTACTTC
TRBV19	TRBJ2-2	-	TRBD2	CASVKYQPGGTGELFF	TGTGCCAGTGTAAAATACCAACCGGGAGGAACCGGGGAGCTGTTTTTT
TRBV28	TRBJ2-2	-	-	CASSQGRGELFF	TGTGCCAGCAGTCAGGGACGGGGGGAGCTGTTTTTT
TRBV20-1	TRBJ2-7	-	-	CSARSPSEQYF	TGCAGTGCTAGGTCCCCCTCCGAGCAGTACTTC
TRBV5-8	TRBJ1-5	-	-	CASSLRPRDQPQHF	TGTGCCAGCAGCCTTCGTCCGAGAGATCAGCCCCAGCATTTT
TRBV6-1	TRBJ1-3	-	-	CASSFYPGNTIYF	TGTGCCAGCTCCTTCTACCCTGGAAACACCATATATTTT
TRBV2	TRBJ1-1	-	-	CASSERGGGTEAFF	TGTGCCAGCAGTGAACGCGGAGGGGGGACTGAAGCTTTCTTT
TRBV6-5	TRBJ1-1	-	-	CASSYGRVPSEAFF	TGTGCCAGCAGTTATGGCAGGGTCCCTTCGGAAGCTTTCTTT
TRBV27	TRBJ2-3	-	-	CASSYGTSLTDTQYF	TGTGCCAGCAGTTATGGGACATCTCTCACAGATACGCAGTATTTT
TRBV7-3	TRBJ2-1	once	-	CASGRGPDEQFF	TGTGCCAGCGGGCGGGGGCCCGATGAGCAGTTCTTC
TRBV28	TRBJ2-2	-	TRBD2	CASRRTSGGELFF	TGTGCCAGCAGGAGGACTAGCGGCGGGGAGCTGTTTTTT
TRBV19	TRBJ2-3	-	-	CASSSLSGADTQYF	TGTGCCAGTAGTAGTTTGTCCGGAGCAGATACGCAGTATTTT
TRBV6-1	TRBJ2-1	-	-	CASSEEGDIYNEQFF	TGTGCCAGCAGTGAAGAGGGGGATATCTACAATGAGCAGTTCTTC
TRBV18	TRBJ2-5	-	-	CASSHGVDETQYF	TGTGCCAGCTCGCATGGGGTAGATGAGACCCAGTACTTC
TRBV16	TRBJ2-7	-	-	CASSPNRDRAGGEQYF	TGTGCCAGCAGCCCTAATAGGGACCGCGCTGGGGGGGAGCAGTACTTC
TRBV18	TRBJ1-1	-	TRBD1	CASSPTGQGNTEAFF	TGTGCCAGCTCACCAACGGGACAGGGCAACACTGAAGCTTTCTTT
TRBV29-1	TRBJ2-1	-	TRBD2	CSVVTGGYNEQFF	TGCAGCGTTGTGACGGGGGGATACAATGAGCAGTTCTTC
TRBV7-9	TRBJ2-2	-	TRBD2	CASSRGLAGRSETGELFF	TGTGCCAGCAGCAGGGGACTAGCGGGACGGTCGGAAACCGGGGAGCTGTTTTTT
TRBV14	TRBJ2-3	-	TRBD1	CASSPRAGQGPTDTQYF	TGTGCCAGCAGCCCCCGGGCCGGACAGGGTCCCACAGATACGCAGTATTTT
TRBV2	TRBJ2-7	-	TRBD1	CASNSGTGGTYEQYF	TGTGCCAGCAATTCCGGGACAGGGGGTACCTACGAGCAGTACTTC
TRBV21-1	TRBJ2-7	once	-	CASPRQGAYF	TGTGCCAGCCCGCGACAGGGTGCCTACTTC
TRBV19	TRBJ2-3	-	-	CASSFKTADTQYF	TGTGCCAGTAGTTTTAAGACAGCAGATACGCAGTATTTT